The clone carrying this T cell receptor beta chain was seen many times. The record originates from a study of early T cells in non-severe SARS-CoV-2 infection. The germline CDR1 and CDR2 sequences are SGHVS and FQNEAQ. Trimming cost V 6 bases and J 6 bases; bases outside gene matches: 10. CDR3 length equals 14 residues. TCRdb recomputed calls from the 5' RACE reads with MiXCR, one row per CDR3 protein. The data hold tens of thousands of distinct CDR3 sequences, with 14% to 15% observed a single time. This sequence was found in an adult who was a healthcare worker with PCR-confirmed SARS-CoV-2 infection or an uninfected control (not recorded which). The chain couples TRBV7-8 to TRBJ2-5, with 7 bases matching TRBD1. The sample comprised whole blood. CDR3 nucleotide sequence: TGTGCCAGCAGTAGCCGAGACAGGGTAAAGACCCAGTACTTC. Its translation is CASSSRDRVKTQYF.